The clone carrying this T cell receptor beta chain was recorded at least ten times. What it binds is unknown. Both blood RNA, taken from unsorted whole blood, and germline DNA were extracted. In advance of surgery, roughly 4.4 milliliters of peripheral blood were collected. Germline V CDR1 and CDR2: MNHEY, SVGAGI. CDR3 length: 15 amino acids. The V and J ends lost 6 bases and 0 bases respectively, with 15 bases between them. This record belongs to a study of tumor-infiltrating lymphocytes in primary liver carcinoma. Study summary: Ages ranged from 30 to 69, with HCC or mixed HCC-cholangiocarcinoma. Study-wide points: Tumors had a significantly higher top-250-clone fraction than blood (p = 0.039). Pairs comparing tumor with adjacent tissue or blood overlapped less than pairs drawn from tumor regions.

Total RNA (around 0.45 ug) served as template for TCR beta cDNA synthesis primed by a constant-region primer. Three-round nested multiplex PCR performed with slightly modified ARM-PCR produced the TCR beta libraries. Researchers ran the first two PCR rounds for ten to eleven cycles each with TRBV1-TRBV30 forward primers and a C-beta reverse primer. TCRdb used MiXCR to reprocess the multiplex PCR reads, holding one entry per CDR3 protein. Among approximately 330,000 distinct CDR3 sequences listed, less than 65% were seen once. The specimen sequenced was peripheral blood. The rearrangement uses TRBV6-5 and TRBJ2-7; unclear D gene. The TCR originated in a man aged 35-49 years with primary liver carcinoma and hepatitis B virus infection. The CDR3: CASSLSGGNSYEQYF. The CDR3 DNA sequence: TGTGCCAGCAGCCTCTCGGGCGGTAACTCCTACGAGCAGTACTTC.